This TCR beta chain was recorded in a study of blood T cell repertoires in COVID-19. The CDR3 covers 13 residues. From germline, CDR1 is SGHVS and CDR2 FQNEAQ. Trimming took 5 bases from V and 2 from J, leaving 9 bases between them. Authors' processing steps: The assay estimated nucleated cells by amplifying reference gene primers. TCRdb's copy holds only in-frame clones and misses some; the assay was immunoSEQ multiplex PCR. V and J calls and clone size are copied from that table; D and trimming were computed from the DNA. The sample has around 250,000 clones, 84% seen once. Participant ages covered about 18 to 89 years across some 25 US areas. Recovered status applied to Cohort 3 donors who had two consecutive negative PCRs. It also applied to those with clearance or with symptom resolution.

The receptor was derived from a man between 45 and 60 years old who had recovered from COVID-19. This chain links TRBV7-8 with TRBJ1-1; no reliable D call. Sequences were obtained from PBMCs or T cells enriched from blood (not recorded which). DNA of the CDR3: TGTGCCAGCAGCCGCGCCGGTAACACTGAAGCTTTCTTT. Its translation: CASSRAGNTEAFF.